This passage covers 25 T cell receptor beta chains from one sample sequenced in a study of T-cell memory formation after mild COVID-19 (dated by TCRdb to the early 2020s). Libraries were built with 5' RACE. TCRdb lists the instrument as Illumina NovaSeq 6000. The raw public reads went through TCRdb reprocessing: fastp at Q25, MiXCR clone calling, in-frame beta chains kept. One record per CDR3 amino acid sequence lists the most common genes and DNA. For this sample the table gives fewer than 60,000 distinct CDR3 sequences, of which around 25% were detected only once. Together, the top ten hold roughly two fifths of the sample. Material for sequencing was PBMCs or a T cell subset sorted from them (not recorded which). The receptors originated from a young man who had mild COVID-19 (a few samples of this study predate the infection). The sample titles of this study are shuffled in the database, so cell type and time point are left out; the donor was told from shared clones.

The chain employs TRBV28 and TRBJ2-7; 7 bases align to TRBD1. After removal of 5 bases from V and 5 bases from J, the junction contained 6 bases not matched to a gene. CDR3 length: 13 amino acids. In germline, CDR1 is MDHEN, CDR2 SYDVKM. CDR3 in DNA: TGTGCCAGCAGTCACAGGGGTGGAAACGAGCAGTACTTC. It specifies CASSHRGGNEQYF.

This clonotype was recorded a few times. The gene calls are TRBV12-3 or TRBV12-4 and TRBJ2-7, with D hard to call. The CDR3 runs 16 residues. Trimming removed 5 bases at V and 3 bases at J, with 20 bases between. CDR3 residues: CASSPTPAGSSYEQYF. In DNA form, the CDR3 reads TGTGCCAGCAGTCCGACCCCCGCCGGTTCAAGCTACGAGCAGTACTTC.

This clonotype was picked up a small number of times. V and J are TRBV5-5 and TRBJ2-7; D is perhaps TRBD1 (5 bases). Deletions cut 4 bases from V and 3 bases from J, with 17 bases between. Germline V gene sequence: CDR1 SGHKS, CDR2 YYEKEE (reference sequence). The CDR3 sequence is 15 residues long. The CDR3 spells CASSVTDGSLYEQYV. CDR3 coding DNA: TGTGCCAGCAGCGTGACAGACGGTAGCCTCTACGAGCAGTACGTC.

This clonotype has only a few counts. The chain links TRBV6-6 to TRBJ1-3, with D hard to call. The germline V gene has CDR1 MNHNY and CDR2 SVGAGI (reference sequence). The CDR3 loop spans 12 amino acids. V was clipped by 8 bases and J by 8 bases, with 13 bases between them. The CDR3 sequence: CASVAVSDTIYF. In nucleotides, the CDR3 is TGTGCCAGCGTCGCGGTTTCCGACACCATATATTTT.

In its sample, this clonotype was seen many times. The chain is built from TRBV27 and TRBJ1-1; D unclear. Trimming left V 7 bases short and J 1 base short, with 13 bases between. The CDR3 is made up of 14 amino acids. Germline CDR1 and CDR2: MNHEY and SMNVEV (reference sequence). The CDR3 DNA reads as TGTGCCAGCACCCTGACGAGTGCGAACACTGAAGCTTTCTTT. Encoded protein: CASTLTSANTEAFF.

The chain is built from TRBV14 and TRBJ2-3, with 8 bases fitting TRBD1. In germline, CDR1 is SGHDN, CDR2 FVKESK. CDR3 length: 18 amino acids. Germline trimming cut 2 bases from V and 2 bases from J; bases unmatched to any gene: 12. For the CDR3, the DNA is TGTGCCAGCAGCCAATTAGGTTGGGGGACAGGACCCACAGATACGCAGTATTTT. Translating it yields CASSQLGWGTGPTDTQYF.

The chain has TRBV27 and TRBJ1-2; D unresolved. Germline V gene lookup returns CDR1 MNHEY and CDR2 SMNVEV (reference sequence). V was cut by 2 bases and J by 3 bases, with 10 bases left in between. The CDR3 contains 14 residues. The CDR3 DNA follows: TGTGCCAGCAGTTTAAGAGCAGGCTACTATGGCTACACCTTC. This codes for CASSLRAGYYGYTF.

CDR3 coding DNA: TGCGCCAGCAGCCAAGAGACGGGACTAGCGGGGGGAGAGACCCAGTACTTC. Translation: CASSQETGLAGGETQYF. The chain links TRBV4-3 to TRBJ2-5; 15 positions match TRBD2. The V gene's germline CDR1 is LGHNA and CDR2 YSLEER. This CDR3 is 17 amino acids long. The V and J ends lost 0 bases and 4 bases, in that order; junction bases with no gene match: 3.

The V and J genes are TRBV4-1 and TRBJ2-2, with 9 bases aligning to TRBD1. The CDR3 is 14 residues long. Trimming removed 3 bases from V and 7 bases from J; junction bases left unmatched: 3. Germline V CDR1 and CDR2: MGHRA, YSYEKL. The CDR3 DNA reads as TGCGCCAGCAGCCACAACAGGGGGCTCGGGGAGCTGTTTTTT. This translates into CASSHNRGLGELFF.

The chain has TRBV4-3 and TRBJ2-5; either TRBD1 or TRBD2 may fit D (6 bases each). V gave up 5 bases and J gave up 5 bases, with 18 bases separating them. CDR3 length equals 15 residues. Germline loops: CDR1 LGHNA, CDR2 YSLEER. This chain's CDR3 is CASSSDPGAGETQYF. The CDR3, as DNA: TGCGCCAGCAGCTCAGACCCGGGGGCAGGGGAGACCCAGTACTTC.

This clonotype was detected only once. V gene TRBV6-5 combines with J gene TRBJ1-4; no definite D call. Trimming removed 10 bases at V and 2 bases at J, with 14 bases between. The CDR3 consists of 14 residues. Per the germline V gene, CDR1 is MNHEY and CDR2 is SVGAGI. The CDR3 coding sequence is TGTGCCACCTCGTCGGGCGGGACTAATGAAAAACTGTTTTTT. Protein sequence: CATSSGGTNEKLFF.

The count of this clonotype is one. The rearrangement links TRBV2 to TRBJ2-7, with 8 bases identical to TRBD1. Losses at the gene ends were 6 bases for V and 4 bases for J; bases not matched to a gene: 14. Germline assignment: CDR1 SNHLY and CDR2 FYNNEI. This CDR3 has 16 amino acids. The CDR3 is CASSTVDQGAGYEQYV. CDR3 bases: TGTGCCAGCAGCACAGTCGACCAGGGGGCCGGGTACGAGCAGTACGTC.

The chain is built from TRBV4-1 and TRBJ2-7; the match to TRBD1 covers 8 bases. The CDR3 sequence is 15 residues long. The V and J ends lost 1 base and 7 bases, in that order; junction bases with no gene match: 9. CDR1 and CDR2 (germline): MGHRA, YSYEKL. This CDR3 is CASSQGTGNLEEQYV. The CDR3 DNA follows: TGCGCCAGCAGCCAAGGGACAGGGAATTTAGAAGAGCAGTACGTC.

Details on this clonotype: Germline is not matched at one junction end, which may reflect a read error. V is TRBV6-5 and J is TRBJ2-2; 7 positions match TRBD1. The CDR3 totals 16 residues. The germline gives CDR1 MNHEY, CDR2 SVGAGI. The chain's CDR3 is CASGYSARGIAGELFF. CDR3 coding DNA: TGTGCCAGCGGTTACTCCGCCAGGGGGATCGCCGGGGAGCTGTTTTTT.

The rearrangement uses TRBV7-6 and TRBJ2-3; D is uncertain. Germline V gives CDR1 SGHVS, CDR2 FNYEAQ. The CDR3 is 14 amino acids. The ends were cut back, 5 bases at V and 3 bases at J, with 12 bases in the middle. CDR3 sequence: CASSPPSQTDTQYF. In nucleotides, the CDR3 is TGTGCCAGCAGCCCCCCGTCCCAGACAGATACGCAGTATTTT.

The chain employs TRBV7-9 and TRBJ2-7, with a tentative D call TRBD2 (5 bases). CDR3 length: 13 residues. Germline CDR1 is SEHNR and CDR2 is FQNEAQ (reference sequence). Trimming removed 4 bases at V and 7 bases at J, with 14 bases between. The CDR3 sequence: CASSYGATGEQYV. The CDR3 coding sequence is TGTGCCAGCAGCTACGGAGCCACGGGGGAGCAGTACGTC.

V gene TRBV6-5 combines with J gene TRBJ1-5; no firm D call. CDR1 and CDR2 (germline): MNHEY, SVGAGI. The V end lost 6 bases, the J end lost 4 bases, and 10 bases lay between the germline ends. The CDR3 runs to 13 residues. The CDR3 DNA is TGTGCCAGCAGCCAGCGTTCGAATCAGCCCCAGCATTTT. The encoded protein is CASSQRSNQPQHF.

This chain links TRBV5-1 with TRBJ1-1; possible D gene TRBD1, 5 bases. The CDR3 contains 14 residues. Between the trimmed V and J ends, which lost 1 base and 5 bases, there was a span of 12 bases. Germline loops: CDR1 SGHRS, CDR2 YFSETQ. Here the CDR3 DNA reads TGCGCCAGCAGCTTGATGGGGGAAGGAACTGAAGCTTTCTTT. It specifies CASSLMGEGTEAFF. Supplemented by reference TRBV5-1 and TRBJ1-1, the full variable domain reads KAGVTQTPRYLIKTRGQQVTLSCSPISGHRSVSWYQQTPGQGLQFLFEYFSETQRNKGNFPGRFSGRQFSNSRSEMNVSTLELGDSALYLCASSLMGEGTEAFFGQGTRLTVV.

The CDR3 is CASSPGPRPRETQYF. The CDR3 DNA reads TGTGCCAGCAGTCCCGGCCCCCGACCGCGGGAGACCCAGTACTTC. V gene TRBV12-3 or TRBV12-4 combines with J gene TRBJ2-5; no definite D call. This CDR3 is built from 15 residues. V was clipped by 5 bases and J by 5 bases, with 18 bases between them.

This clonotype was seen more than once but under ten times. As DNA, the CDR3 is TGTGCCAGCAGCTTAGCAGCAGGGGAGATCTCCTACGAGCAGTACTTC. This encodes CASSLAAGEISYEQYF. This chain links TRBV7-2 with TRBJ2-7; possible D gene TRBD1, 6 bases. Trimming took off 0 bases at V and 0 bases at J, with 12 bases between the two ends. The CDR3 contains 16 residues. The germline CDR1 and CDR2 sequences are SGHTA and FQGNSA. Complete variable domain (other parts from reference TRBV7-2 and TRBJ2-7): GAGVSQSPSNKVTEKGKDVELRCDPISGHTALYWYRQSLGQGLEFLIYFQGNSAPDKSGLPSDRFSAERTGGSVSTLTIQRTQQEDSAVYLCASSLAAGEISYEQYFGPGTRLTVT.

The chain recombines TRBV4-2 with TRBJ2-7, with TRBD1 matching over 11 bases. The CDR3 consists of 12 residues. After removal of 5 bases from V and 6 bases from J, the junction contained 0 bases not matched to a gene. Per the germline V gene, CDR1 is LGHNA and CDR2 is YNFKEQ. The CDR3, as DNA: TGTGCCAGCAGCGGGACAGGGGGCGAGCAGTACGTC. It yields the protein CASSGTGGEQYV.

Only a few counts were recorded for this clonotype. The genes are TRBV10-3 and TRBJ1-5, with D perhaps TRBD1 (6 bases). This CDR3 region has 16 residues. The germline CDR1 and CDR2 sequences are ENHRY and SYGVKD. Trimming took 0 bases from V and 3 from J, leaving 12 bases between them. The CDR3 nucleotides are TGTGCCATCAGTGAGTCGGGGACAAGCCTCAATCAGCCCCAGCATTTT. Its translation is CAISESGTSLNQPQHF.

In its sample, this clonotype was seen a few times. The rearrangement links TRBV4-1 to TRBJ1-2; TRBD1 is a possible D gene (5 bases). The V and J ends lost 2 bases and 2 bases respectively, with 12 bases between them. The CDR3 is made up of 15 amino acids. Germline CDR1 and CDR2: MGHRA and YSYEKL. The CDR3 protein is CASSQRVPGNYGYTF. Written as DNA, the CDR3 is TGCGCCAGCAGCCAACGGGTCCCAGGGAACTATGGCTACACCTTC.

This rearrangement joins TRBV4-2 to TRBJ1-4, with D tentatively TRBD1 (6 bases). The CDR3 consists of 15 residues. From germline, CDR1 is LGHNA and CDR2 YNFKEQ. The V end was cut by 0 bases, the J end by 5 bases, with 10 bases between. CDR3 DNA: TGTGCCAGCAGCCAAGATTGGCAGGGGAATGAAAAACTGTTTTTT. It is translated as CASSQDWQGNEKLFF.

This clonotype came up a few times. The chain couples TRBV19 to TRBJ2-3, with D perhaps matching TRBD1 or TRBD2 (5 bases each). The CDR3 is made up of 13 amino acids. Trimming cost V 3 bases and J 6 bases, with 10 bases left between them. Germline V CDR1 and CDR2: LNHDA, SQIVND (reference sequence). DNA for the CDR3: TGTGCCAGTAGTATCCGGGACCGGGATACGCAGTATTTT. Its protein is CASSIRDRDTQYF. The whole variable domain, filled in from reference TRBV19 and TRBJ2-3, reads DGGITQSPKYLFRKEGQNVTLSCEQNLNHDAMYWYRQDPGQGLRLIYYSQIVNDFQKGDIAEGYSVSREKKESFPLTVTSAQKNPTAFYLCASSIRDRDTQYFGPGTRLTVL.